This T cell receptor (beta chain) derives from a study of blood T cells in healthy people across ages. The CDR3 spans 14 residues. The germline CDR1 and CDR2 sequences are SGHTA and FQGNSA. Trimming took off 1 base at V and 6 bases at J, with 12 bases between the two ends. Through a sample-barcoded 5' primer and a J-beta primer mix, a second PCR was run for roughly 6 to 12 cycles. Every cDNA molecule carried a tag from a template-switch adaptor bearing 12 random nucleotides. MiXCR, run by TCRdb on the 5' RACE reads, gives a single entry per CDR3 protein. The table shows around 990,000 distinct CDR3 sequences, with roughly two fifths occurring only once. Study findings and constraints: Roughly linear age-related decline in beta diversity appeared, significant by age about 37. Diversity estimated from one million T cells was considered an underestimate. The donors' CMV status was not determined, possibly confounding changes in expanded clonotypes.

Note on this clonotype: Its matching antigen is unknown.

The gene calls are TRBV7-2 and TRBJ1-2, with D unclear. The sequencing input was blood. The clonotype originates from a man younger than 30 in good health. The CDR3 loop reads CASSLDPGFDGYTF. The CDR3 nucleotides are TGTGCCAGCAGCTTAGATCCGGGCTTTGATGGCTACACCTTC.